The 31 T cell receptor beta chains listed next were all sequenced from one sample in a study of blood T cells in healthy people across ages. PCR was performed a second time for roughly 7 to 12 cycles using a sample-barcoded 5' primer and a J-beta primer mix. TCRdb ran MiXCR on the 5' RACE reads and lists one entry per CDR3 protein. The table has 980,000 or so distinct CDR3 sequences, under 50% seen once. Sequencing used blood. All receptors come from a man aged 25 to 45 in good health.

The CDR3 loop reads CASSQGSPQFF. CDR3 in DNA: TGTGCCAGCAGCCAAGGATCCCCGCAGTTCTTC. The rearrangement uses TRBV3-1 and TRBJ2-1; D not certain. The length of the CDR3 is 11 residues. The germline CDR1 and CDR2 sequences are LGHDT and YNNKEL (reference sequence). V lost 1 base and J lost 12, with 7 bases in between.

The chain links TRBV5-1 to TRBJ2-1, with 7 bases identical to TRBD2. Germline V gives CDR1 SGHRS, CDR2 YFSETQ. The CDR3 contains 17 residues. The V and J ends lost 7 bases and 3 bases, in that order; junction bases with no gene match: 16. CDR3 amino acids: CASPQGSSGARYNEQFF. CDR3 nucleotide sequence: TGCGCCAGCCCCCAAGGTTCGAGCGGGGCCCGCTACAATGAGCAGTTCTTC.

The chain joins TRBV12-3 or TRBV12-4 to TRBJ1-5; D uncertain. V was clipped by 5 bases and J by 4 bases, with 18 bases between them. The CDR3 loop spans 16 amino acids. The CDR3 region has the DNA TGTGCCAGCAGTCCCCCAATTTCGACGGATAATCAGCCCCAGCATTTT. Translating it yields CASSPPISTDNQPQHF.

This clonotype was recorded a few times. The chain links TRBV11-3 to TRBJ2-3; TRBD2 is a possible D gene (6 bases). Germline CDR1 SGHNT, CDR2 YENEEA. Trimming stripped 5 bases from V and 4 bases from J, with 13 bases between. There are 14 residues in the CDR3. CDR3 nucleotide sequence: TGTGCCAGCAGCGCTAGCGTCGTACCAGATACGCAGTATTTT. It codes for CASSASVVPDTQYF.

The chain has TRBV19 and TRBJ1-2, with 7 bases that match TRBD1. In germline, CDR1 is LNHDA, CDR2 SQIVND (reference sequence). The V segment lost 5 bases and the J segment 11 bases; nucleotides outside the gene matches: 8. The CDR3 sequence is 12 residues long. The CDR3 bases are TGTGCCAGTAGTCCCCGGACAGGTTTGTACACCTTC. The encoded protein is CASSPRTGLYTF.

As to this clonotype: A junction end diverges from the germline sequence, so it may reflect a read error. The chain couples TRBV4-3 to TRBJ1-4; D remains unclear. The germline gives CDR1 LGHNA, CDR2 YSLEER. The CDR3 has 15 amino acids. CDR3 sequence (DNA): TGCGCCAGCAGCCAAGAGGCCGGGTACGATGAAGAACTGTTTTTT. Translation gives CASSQEAGYDEELFF.

Of note for this clonotype: This may be a read error: a much more frequent sequence differs by one nucleotide. V usage is TRBV20-1 and J usage is TRBJ2-1, with 9 positions matching TRBD2. V dropped 5 bases and J dropped 13; count of bases not matched to a gene: 24. Germline V gene data show CDR1 as DFQATT and CDR2 as SNEGSKA (reference sequence). CDR3 length: 17 residues. CDR3 in DNA: TGCAGTGCTGGGTTAATAGCGGGAGTTGAGCTCTTCGAGACCCAGTTCTTC. The encoded protein is CSAGLIAGVELFETQFF.

The J gene is TRBJ2-7, the V gene TRBV4-3; D not resolved. The germline CDR1 and CDR2 sequences are LGHNA and YSLEER. The germline V and J ends were trimmed by 1 base and 6 bases, with 13 bases remaining between them. The CDR3 has 14 amino acids. Here the CDR3 DNA reads TGCGCCAGCAGCCAAGGAAACACAAACGGCGAGCAGTACTTC. As protein: CASSQGNTNGEQYF.

V and J are TRBV30 and TRBJ2-7; D may match TRBD1 or TRBD2 (5 bases each). Trimming took 3 bases from V and 3 from J, leaving 9 bases between them. Germline CDR1 GTSNPN, CDR2 SVGIG (reference sequence). The CDR3 contains 12 residues. For the CDR3, the DNA is TGTGCCTGGAGGGGAGACAGCTACGAGCAGTACTTC. Protein: CAWRGDSYEQYF.

The chain has TRBV9 and TRBJ2-5; 12 nucleotides agree with TRBD2. After removal of 3 bases from V and 2 bases from J, the junction contained 5 bases not matched to a gene. The CDR3 has 16 residues. The V gene's germline CDR1 is SGDLS and CDR2 YYNGEE. The CDR3: CASSDRLAGEQETQYF. The CDR3 nucleotides are TGTGCCAGCAGCGACAGACTAGCGGGGGAACAAGAGACCCAGTACTTC. The full variable domain, in which reference TRBV9 and TRBJ2-5 provide the parts outside the CDR3, is DSGVTQTPKHLITATGQRVTLRCSPRSGDLSVYWYQQSLDQGLQFLIQYYNGEERAKGNILERFSAQQFPDLHSELNLSSLELGDSALYFCASSDRLAGEQETQYFGPGTRLLVL.

This sequence joins TRBV6-5 and TRBJ2-4, with 9 bases matching TRBD1. The end of the DNA aligns better with TRBJ2-7, so the J call may be wrong. Germline CDR1 reads MNHEY; CDR2 reads SVGAGI. The CDR3 runs 13 residues. CDR3 region: CASTADRGYEQYF. The CDR3 nucleotides are TGTGCCAGTACAGCGGACAGGGGCTACGAGCAGTACTTC.

The chain couples TRBV20-1 to TRBJ2-1, with D maybe TRBD1 (6 bases). The CDR3 is 13 amino acids. Germline V gene data show CDR1 as DFQATT and CDR2 as SNEGSKA (reference sequence). Trimming took off 5 bases at V and 10 bases at J, with 18 bases between the two ends. In DNA form, the CDR3 reads TGCAGTGCTCCAAAAACCCAGGGGAACGAGCAGTTCTTC. The encoded protein is CSAPKTQGNEQFF.

As concerns this clonotype: Sequence at one end of the junction differs from germline and may be a read error. The rearrangement joins TRBV10-3 to TRBJ2-1, with D perhaps TRBD2 (6 bases). CDR1 and CDR2 from the germline V gene are ENHRY and SYGVKD. The CDR3 runs 15 residues. The CDR3 nucleotides read TGTGCCATCAGTGAGGGGGGGATCACCTACAATGGGCAGTTCTTC. Translation: CAISEGGITYNGQFF.

Comment on this clonotype: This could be a read error, since a much larger clone is one nucleotide away. The genes are TRBV6-6 and TRBJ2-1; D gene ambiguous. Between the trimmed V and J ends, which lost 2 bases and 10 bases, there was a span of 9 bases. The length of the CDR3 is 12 residues. The V gene's germline CDR1 is MNHNY and CDR2 SVGAGI (reference sequence). Here the CDR3 reads CASSYLRSEQFF. The CDR3 coding sequence is TGTGCCAGCAGTTACCTCAGGAGCGAGCAGTTCTTC.

This clonotype was counted at least ten times. The J gene is TRBJ2-7, the V gene TRBV7-2; no clear D. The CDR3 has 15 residues. Germline-derived CDR1 and CDR2 are SGHTA and FQGNSA. Trimming stripped 1 base from V and 2 bases from J, with 12 bases between. The CDR3 loop is CASSLGSRVAYEQYF. The CDR3 coding sequence is TGTGCCAGCAGCTTAGGGAGTCGCGTAGCCTACGAGCAGTACTTC.

The V and J genes are TRBV20-1 and TRBJ2-3, with D unclear. Trimming shortened V by 7 bases and J by 0 bases, and 8 bases separated the two germline ends. This CDR3 is built from 12 residues. Germline V gene data show CDR1 as DFQATT and CDR2 as SNEGSKA (reference sequence). This CDR3 is CSGLGSTDTQYF. The CDR3 DNA reads as TGCAGTGGGCTAGGGAGCACAGATACGCAGTATTTT.

The chain combines TRBV15 with TRBJ2-7, with D hard to call. This CDR3 has 20 residues. CDR1 LNHNV and CDR2 YYDKDF come from the germline V gene (reference sequence). V shed 1 base and J shed 3 bases, with 28 bases lying between them. The CDR3 reads CATSRAEELDTYPHGYEQYF. CDR3 nucleotides: TGTGCCACCAGCAGAGCCGAGGAATTAGACACCTACCCCCATGGCTACGAGCAGTACTTC.

V and J are TRBV21-1 and TRBJ1-1; the table's D call, TRBD1, has no DNA check behind it. TRBV21-1 is an annotated pseudogene. The length of the CDR3 is 18 residues. CDR3 protein: CASLLGGRDVVMNAEAFF. CDR3 sequence (DNA): TGTGCCAGCCTCTTGGGTGGCAGGGATGTGGTCATGAACGCTGAAGCTTTCTTT.

The V call is TRBV27, the J call TRBJ2-5; D uncertain. V lost 0 bases and J 4 bases, leaving 12 bases between the germline ends. The germline gives CDR1 MNHEY, CDR2 SMNVEV (reference sequence). The CDR3 contains 15 residues. DNA of the CDR3: TGTGCCAGCAGTTTATCGTCAATCGGCCGAGAGACCCAGTACTTC. Protein: CASSLSSIGRETQYF.

This clonotype came up a few times. The V gene is TRBV6-2 or TRBV6-3, the J gene TRBJ2-3, with 8 bases that match TRBD1. J was trimmed by 5 bases and V by 6 bases; bases with no gene match: 4. In germline, CDR1 is MNHEY, CDR2 SVGEGT. This CDR3 is built from 13 residues. CDR3 protein: CASSTGGIDTQYF. DNA for the CDR3: TGTGCCAGCAGCACAGGGGGAATAGATACGCAGTATTTT.

In this sample, this clonotype turned up a few times. The chain is built from TRBV6-2 or TRBV6-3 and TRBJ2-1; 8 positions match TRBD2. The junction had 5 bases not matched to a gene; V was cut back by 2 bases and J by 8 bases. The V gene's germline CDR1 is MNHEY and CDR2 SVGEGT. The CDR3 covers 14 residues. The CDR3 here is CASSYRGGPYEQFF. DNA of the CDR3: TGTGCCAGCAGTTACCGGGGGGGGCCCTATGAGCAGTTCTTC.

DNA of the CDR3: TGTGCCAGCAGTGAACTTGAACGGGGGACCTACGAGCAGTACTTC. Translating it yields CASSELERGTYEQYF. This rearrangement joins TRBV6-1 to TRBJ2-7; weak D call: TRBD2 (6 bases). Germline V CDR1 and CDR2: MNHNS, SASEGT. The CDR3 has 15 amino acids. V dropped 2 bases and J dropped 2 bases, with 13 bases sitting between them.

The rearrangement links TRBV29-1 to TRBJ2-5; D uncertain. The CDR3 covers 13 residues. Germline loops: CDR1 SQVTM, CDR2 ANQGSEA. V was cut by 3 bases and J by 1 base, with 9 bases left in between. In DNA form, the CDR3 reads TGCAGCGTTGATTCCGCGACCCAAGAGACCCAGTACTTC. Its protein product is CSVDSATQETQYF.

This chain joins TRBV2 and TRBJ2-5, with D unresolved. The J call is in doubt because the DNA end fits TRBJ2-7 better. CDR3 length: 15 amino acids. Germline assignment: CDR1 SNHLY and CDR2 FYNNEI. Written as DNA, the CDR3 is TGTGCCAGCAGTGAACAGGCGGCTGAGCCCTACGAGCAGTACTTC. It is translated as CASSEQAAEPYEQYF.

This clonotype was counted only a few times. The rearrangement uses TRBV7-2 and TRBJ2-1, with 8 bases that match TRBD1. V was clipped by 6 bases and J by 5 bases; unmatched bases: 9. This CDR3 spans 15 amino acids. From germline, CDR1 is SGHTA and CDR2 FQGNSA. CDR3 amino acids: CASSPGGGINNEQFF. In DNA form, the CDR3 reads TGTGCCAGCAGTCCAGGGGGCGGGATCAACAATGAGCAGTTCTTC.

This clonotype was seen at least ten times. The chain joins TRBV11-2 to TRBJ2-1; D is tentatively TRBD1 or TRBD2 (5 bases each). CDR3 size: 15 residues. In germline, CDR1 is SGHAT, CDR2 FQNNGV. Trimming pared 5 bases from V and 7 bases from J, leaving 18 bases between. CDR3 coding DNA: TGTGCCAGCAGCAAGGGACGCGCTTTGAGAAATGAGCAGTTCTTC. Translated, it gives CASSKGRALRNEQFF.

The CDR3, as DNA: TGTGCCTGGAGCGATTCCGGGTCCGTCGATACGCAGTATTTT. This codes for CAWSDSGSVDTQYF. The chain uses TRBV30 and TRBJ2-3; unclear D gene. The CDR3 spans 14 residues. With 3 bases removed from V and 6 bases from J, the gap between germline ends came to 16 bases. Germline CDR1 and CDR2: GTSNPN and SVGIG (reference sequence).

The chain has TRBV5-1 and TRBJ2-5; D is ambiguous. The CDR3 totals 13 residues. In germline, CDR1 is SGHRS, CDR2 YFSETQ. The V and J ends lost 4 bases and 3 bases respectively, with 10 bases between them. CDR3 DNA: TGCGCCAGCAGCATCAACCTGGAAGAGACCCAGTACTTC. Translation gives CASSINLEETQYF.

The table lists this clonotype with a few counts. The chain couples TRBV4-1 to TRBJ2-5; 10 nucleotides agree with TRBD2. The CDR3 runs 19 residues. Germline V gene sequence: CDR1 MGHRA, CDR2 YSYEKL. V lost 1 base to trimming and J lost 0 bases; unmatched junction nucleotides: 11. The CDR3 DNA reads TGCGCCAGCAGCCAAGGAGGGCTAGCGGGGGCGCCGTACCAAGAGACCCAGTACTTC. It codes for CASSQGGLAGAPYQETQYF.

The J gene is TRBJ2-4, the V gene TRBV27; 7 nucleotides match TRBD2. Judging by the DNA end, TRBJ2-7 fits better; the J call may be wrong. Per the germline V gene, CDR1 is MNHEY and CDR2 is SMNVEV (reference sequence). This CDR3 has 15 amino acids. The CDR3 DNA reads as TGTGCCAGCAGTTCCCGCGGGAGATTCTTCTACGAGCAGTACTTC. It translates to CASSSRGRFFYEQYF.

Only a few counts were recorded for this clonotype. This chain links TRBV27 with TRBJ1-2, with D tentatively TRBD1 (5 bases). Germline V CDR1 and CDR2: MNHEY, SMNVEV (reference sequence). This CDR3 contains 13 residues. With 3 bases removed from V and 8 bases from J, the gap between germline ends came to 13 bases. CDR3 nucleotides: TGTGCCAGCAGTTTCGGAGGGGCGAGAGGCTACACCTTC. It specifies CASSFGGARGYTF.